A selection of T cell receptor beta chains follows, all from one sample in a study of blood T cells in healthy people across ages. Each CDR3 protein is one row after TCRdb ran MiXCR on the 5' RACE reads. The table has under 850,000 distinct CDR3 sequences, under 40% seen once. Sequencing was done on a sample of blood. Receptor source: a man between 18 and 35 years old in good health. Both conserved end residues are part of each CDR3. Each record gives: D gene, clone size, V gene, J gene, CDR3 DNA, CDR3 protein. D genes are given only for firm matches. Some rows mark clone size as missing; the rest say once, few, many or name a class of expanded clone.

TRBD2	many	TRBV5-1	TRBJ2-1	TGCGCCAGCAGCTTGGTGACTAGCGGGGCCTACAATGAGCAGTTCTTC	CASSLVTSGAYNEQFF
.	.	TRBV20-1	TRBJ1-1	TGCAGTGCTAGAGGGGTCAGGGTGGGTGTGAACACTGAAGCTTTCTTT	CSARGVRVGVNTEAFF
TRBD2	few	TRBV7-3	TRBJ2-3	TGTGCCAGCAGCTTAACGGGCGGGGGGGCGACAGATACGCAGTATTTT	CASSLTGGGATDTQYF
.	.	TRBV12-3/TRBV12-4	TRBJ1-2	TGTGCCAGCAGTGTTGGGGGCCAGGGGCATGGCTACACCTTC	CASSVGGQGHGYTF
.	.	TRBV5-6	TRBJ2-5	TGTGCCAGCAGCTTGGGTTACGGAGAGCAGTACTTC	CASSLGYGEQYF
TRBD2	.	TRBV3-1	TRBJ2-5	TGTGCCAGCAGCCTACTAGCGGATGGCGAGACCCAGTACTTC	CASSLLADGETQYF
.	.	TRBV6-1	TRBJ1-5	TGTGCCAGCGGGGGGGATCAGCCCCAGCATTTT	CASGGDQPQHF
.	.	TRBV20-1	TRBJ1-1	TGCAGTGCTAGTCTGGCCCGGGCCACTGAAGCTTTCTTT	CSASLARATEAFF
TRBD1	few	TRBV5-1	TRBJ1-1	TGCGCCAGCAGCTTGATGGTAACAGGGGACACTGAAGCTTTCTTT	CASSLMVTGDTEAFF
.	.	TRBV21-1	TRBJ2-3	TGTGCCAGCAGCCAGTGGACTAGCGGGGGGGAAGATACGCAGTATTTT	CASSQWTSGGEDTQYF
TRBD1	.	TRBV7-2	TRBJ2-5	TGTGCCGGCAGCGCTCTACCGGGACAGGGTTACCAAGAGACCCAGTACTTC	CAGSALPGQGYQETQYF
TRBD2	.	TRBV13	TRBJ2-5	TGTGCCAGCAGCGAGGGACTAGCGGGGGCCGCAGAGACCCAGTACTTC	CASSEGLAGAAETQYF
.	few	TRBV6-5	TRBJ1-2	TGTGCCAGCAGTTACTCAAGGAGAACAACCACTAACTATGGCTACACCTTC	CASSYSRRTTTNYGYTF
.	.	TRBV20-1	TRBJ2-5	TGCAGTGCTAGAGATGCAGGGAGAGTACAAGAGACCCAGTACTTC	CSARDAGRVQETQYF
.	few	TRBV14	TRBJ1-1	TGTGCCAGCAGCCCAACGGGGGTGAACACTGAAGCTTTCTTT	CASSPTGVNTEAFF
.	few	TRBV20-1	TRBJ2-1	TGCAGACCGGGGAGGGGGAGCTCCTACAATGAGCAGTTCTTC	CRPGRGSSYNEQFF
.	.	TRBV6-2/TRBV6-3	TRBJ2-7	TGTGCCAGCAGTTACGTCCGGGGGGCGGGGAATGAGCAGTACTTC	CASSYVRGAGNEQYF
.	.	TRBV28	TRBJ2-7	TGTGCCAGCAGTTCGCCCCTCGGGGAGGAGCAGTACTTC	CASSSPLGEEQYF
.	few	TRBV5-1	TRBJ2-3	TGCGCCAGCACCCCTGGCGGGGAGCCCACAGATACGCAGTATTTT	CASTPGGEPTDTQYF
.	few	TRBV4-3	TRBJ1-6	TGCGCCAGCAGCCAAGGCTTAATTTCACCCCTCCACTTT	CASSQGLISPLHF
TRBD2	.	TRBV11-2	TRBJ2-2	TGTGCCAGCAGCCTAGGGACTAGCGGGGGCCTCACCGGGGAGCTGTTTTTT	CASSLGTSGGLTGELFF
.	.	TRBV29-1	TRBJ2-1	TGCAGCGTTGAAGAACAGGGTCCCAAGGTGCAGTTCTTC	CSVEEQGPKVQFF
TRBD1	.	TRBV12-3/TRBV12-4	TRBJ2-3	TGTGCCAGCAGCCCGTACGGACAGGGCACAGATACGCAGTATTTT	CASSPYGQGTDTQYF
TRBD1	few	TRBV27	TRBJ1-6	TGTGCCAGCAGTTTAGTCAGGGGGTCCTATAATTCACCCCTCCACTTT	CASSLVRGSYNSPLHF
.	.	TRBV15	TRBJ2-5	TGTGCCACCAGCAGAGATCTCGGTATTTCGAGGCAAGAGACCCAGTACTTC	CATSRDLGISRQETQYF
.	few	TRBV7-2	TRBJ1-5	TGTGCCAGCAGCTTATGGGGCTCACAGCCCCAGCATTTT	CASSLWGSQPQHF
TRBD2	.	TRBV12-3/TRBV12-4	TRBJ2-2	TGTGCCACCTATGGAGGAACGGCAGTAACGCGGGGGATGTTCGCCGGGGAGCTGTTTTTT	CATYGGTAVTRGMFAGELFF
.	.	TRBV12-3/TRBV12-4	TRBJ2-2	TGTGCCAGCGCGGGCACCGGGGAGCTGTTTTTT	CASAGTGELFF
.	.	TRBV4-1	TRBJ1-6	TGCGCCAGCAGCCAGGCCTCCTATAATTCACCCCTCCACTTT	CASSQASYNSPLHF
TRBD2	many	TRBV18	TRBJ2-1	TGTGCCAGCTCACTTACGACCAGCGGGGGCAACAATGAGCAGTTCTTC	CASSLTTSGGNNEQFF
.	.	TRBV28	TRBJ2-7	TGTGCCAGCAGGGGAAGAGGACCTCCACGATTGACCTACGAGCAGTACTTC	CASRGRGPPRLTYEQYF
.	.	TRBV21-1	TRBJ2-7	TGTGCCAGCAGCTCCCAGGGAAGGGGTGGGAGCTCCTACAATGAGCAGTACTTC	CASSSQGRGGSSYNEQYF
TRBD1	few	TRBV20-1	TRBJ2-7	TGCAGTGCTAGTGGGCAGGGGGCAAGGCACGAGCAGTACTTC	CSASGQGARHEQYF
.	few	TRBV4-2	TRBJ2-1	TGTGCCAGCAGCCAAGACAGTGGGGCTAACTACAATGAGCAGTTCTTC	CASSQDSGANYNEQFF
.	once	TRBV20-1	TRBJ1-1	TGCAGTGCTAGTGACGCCAGGGTGAACACTGAAGCTTTCTTT	CSASDARVNTEAFF
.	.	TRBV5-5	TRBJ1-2	TGTGCCAGCAGCTTGGGCTACAGGAGACCGTATGGCTACACCTTC	CASSLGYRRPYGYTF
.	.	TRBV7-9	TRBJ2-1	TGTGCCAGCTATAGGACAGACGTCACTTTGGGGGACAATGAGCAGTTCTTC	CASYRTDVTLGDNEQFF
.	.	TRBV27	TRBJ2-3	TGTGCCAGCAGGTTCGGTATGGGGGCAGATACGCAGTATTTT	CASRFGMGADTQYF
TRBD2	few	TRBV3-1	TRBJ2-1	TGTGCCAGCAGCCAAGATTCGGGGGGGGGTGAGCAGTTCTTC	CASSQDSGGGEQFF
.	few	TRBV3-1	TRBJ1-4	TGTGCCAGCAGCCAAGGCTTAGGGGCGGCTAATGAAAAACTGTTTTTT	CASSQGLGAANEKLFF